The next 5 T cell receptor beta chains were all read from a single sample in a study of identifying expanded T cells in peripheral blood. TCRdb keeps only in-frame clones here, not all; method: immunoSEQ multiplex PCR. This table has around 91,000 clones, more than 70% appearing once. Material for sequencing was blood. These receptors were collected from a person aged 18 to 70 in good health.

This chain connects TRBV5-1 to TRBJ1-4; the D is unclear. CDR1 and CDR2 from the germline V gene are SGHRS and YFSETQ. V was trimmed by 0 bases and J by 7 bases, leaving 13 bases between them. There are 15 residues in the CDR3. Here the CDR3 reads CASSLGTALFEKLFF. Here the CDR3 DNA reads TGCGCCAGCAGCTTGGGGACCGCCCTGTTTGAAAAACTGTTTTTT.

The chain uses TRBV11-3 and TRBJ2-3; tentative D call: TRBD1 (6 bases). The CDR3 has 14 residues. Trimming cost V 5 bases and J 0 bases, with 9 bases left between them. Germline CDR1 is SGHNT and CDR2 is YENEEA. CDR3 in DNA: TGTGCCAGCAGCCAGGGGACCAGCACAGATACGCAGTATTTT. Amino acid sequence: CASSQGTSTDTQYF.

This clone was counted ten times or more. The rearrangement uses TRBV6-4 and TRBJ2-3; no firm D call. Trimming took 3 bases from V and 2 from J, leaving 9 bases between them. In germline, CDR1 is MRHNA, CDR2 SNTAGT. The CDR3 consists of 14 residues. DNA of the CDR3: TGTGCCAGCAGTGAAAGACCAGACACAGATACGCAGTATTTT. Its translation: CASSERPDTDTQYF.

The chain is built from TRBV9 and TRBJ1-2; TRBD1 is a possible D gene (5 bases). Trimming took off 3 bases at V and 4 bases at J, with 16 bases between the two ends. The CDR3 spans 15 residues. Germline-derived CDR1 and CDR2 are SGDLS and YYNGEE. The CDR3 DNA reads TGTGCCAGCAGCGCGGAGGGGCTGGGTGGCTATGGCTACACCTTC. As protein: CASSAEGLGGYGYTF.

The J gene is TRBJ1-5, the V gene TRBV28; no definite D call. The V gene lost 5 bases and the J gene lost 5 bases, with 19 bases spanning the gap. The CDR3 runs to 16 residues. Per germline, CDR1 MDHEN and CDR2 SYDVKM. CDR3 DNA: TGTGCCAGCAGTCCCAACCCACCCGACGGTTATCAGCCCCAGCATTTT. Encoded protein: CASSPNPPDGYQPQHF.